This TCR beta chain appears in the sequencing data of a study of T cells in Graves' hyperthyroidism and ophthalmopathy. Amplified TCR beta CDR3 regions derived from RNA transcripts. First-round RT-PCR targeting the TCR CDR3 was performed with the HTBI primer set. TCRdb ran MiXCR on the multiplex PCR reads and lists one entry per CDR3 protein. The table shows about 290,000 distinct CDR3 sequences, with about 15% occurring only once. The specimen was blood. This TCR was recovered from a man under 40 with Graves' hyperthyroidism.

CDR3 sequence: CASSKTSSYNEQFF. In DNA form, the CDR3 reads TGTGCCAGCAGCAAAACGAGCTCCTACAATGAGCAGTTCTTC. V usage is TRBV6-2 or TRBV6-3 and J usage is TRBJ2-1; no firm D call. Trimming stripped 6 bases from V and 0 bases from J, with 9 bases between. Germline loops: CDR1 MNHEY, CDR2 SVGEGT. CDR3 length: 14 amino acids.